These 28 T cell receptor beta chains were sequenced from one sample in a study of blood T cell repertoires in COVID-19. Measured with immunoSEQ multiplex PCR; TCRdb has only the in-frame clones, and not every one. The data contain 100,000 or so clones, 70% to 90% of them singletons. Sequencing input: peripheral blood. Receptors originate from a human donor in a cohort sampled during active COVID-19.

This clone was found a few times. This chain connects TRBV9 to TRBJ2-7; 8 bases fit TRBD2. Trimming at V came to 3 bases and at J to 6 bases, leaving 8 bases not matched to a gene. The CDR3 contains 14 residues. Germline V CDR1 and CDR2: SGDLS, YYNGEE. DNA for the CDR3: TGTGCCAGCAGCGCCGGGACTAGTGGAGGCGAGCAGTACTTC. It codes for CASSAGTSGGEQYF.

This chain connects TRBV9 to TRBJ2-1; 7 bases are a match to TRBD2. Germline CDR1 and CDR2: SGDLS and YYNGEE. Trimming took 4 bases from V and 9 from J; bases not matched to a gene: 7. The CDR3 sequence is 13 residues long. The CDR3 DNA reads TGTGCCAGCAGCACCCATGGACTAGTTGAGCAGTTCTTC. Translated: CASSTHGLVEQFF.

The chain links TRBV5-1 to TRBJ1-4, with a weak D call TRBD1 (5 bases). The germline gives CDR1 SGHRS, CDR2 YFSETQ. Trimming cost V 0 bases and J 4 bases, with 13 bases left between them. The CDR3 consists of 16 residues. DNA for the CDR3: TGCGCCAGCAGCTTGGAGGGGCGAACTAATAATGAAAAACTGTTTTTT. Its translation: CASSLEGRTNNEKLFF.

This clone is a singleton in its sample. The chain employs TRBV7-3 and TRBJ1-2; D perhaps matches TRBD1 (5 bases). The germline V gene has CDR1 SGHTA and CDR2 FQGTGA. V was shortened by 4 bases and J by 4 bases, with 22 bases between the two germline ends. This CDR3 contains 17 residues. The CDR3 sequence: CASSYDRGSGDTYGYTF. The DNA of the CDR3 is TGTGCCAGCAGCTACGACCGGGGGAGTGGTGATACCTATGGCTACACCTTC.

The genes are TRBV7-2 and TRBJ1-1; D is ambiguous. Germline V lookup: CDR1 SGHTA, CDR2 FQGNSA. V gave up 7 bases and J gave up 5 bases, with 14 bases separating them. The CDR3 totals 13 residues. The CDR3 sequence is CASTREARTEAFF. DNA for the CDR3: TGTGCCAGCACCAGAGAAGCGAGGACTGAAGCTTTCTTT.

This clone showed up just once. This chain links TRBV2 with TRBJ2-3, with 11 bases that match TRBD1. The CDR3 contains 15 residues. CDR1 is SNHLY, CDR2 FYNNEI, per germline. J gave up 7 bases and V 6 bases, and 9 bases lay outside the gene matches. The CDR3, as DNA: TGTGCCAGCAGACCCGGGACAGGGGGAAGGAATACGCAGTATTTT. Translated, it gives CASRPGTGGRNTQYF.

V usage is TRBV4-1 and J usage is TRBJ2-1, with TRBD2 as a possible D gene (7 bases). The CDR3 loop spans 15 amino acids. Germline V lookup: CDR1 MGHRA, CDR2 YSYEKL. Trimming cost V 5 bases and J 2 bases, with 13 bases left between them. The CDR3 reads CASSFGGAAYNEQFF. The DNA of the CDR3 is TGCGCCAGCAGCTTTGGGGGGGCGGCCTACAATGAGCAGTTCTTC.

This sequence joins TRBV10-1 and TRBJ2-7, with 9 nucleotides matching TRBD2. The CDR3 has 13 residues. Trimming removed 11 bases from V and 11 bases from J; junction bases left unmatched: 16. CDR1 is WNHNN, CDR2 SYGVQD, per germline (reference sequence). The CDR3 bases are TGCGCCCCTCTAAGGGTAGCGGGAGTCGTTGAGTACTTC. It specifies CAPLRVAGVVEYF.

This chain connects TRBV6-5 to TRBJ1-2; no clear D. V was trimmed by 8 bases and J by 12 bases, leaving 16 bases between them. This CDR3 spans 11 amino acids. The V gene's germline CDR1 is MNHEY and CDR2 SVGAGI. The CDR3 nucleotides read TGTGCCAGCGGGGAGGGCAGGCCTAACACCTTC. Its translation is CASGEGRPNTF.

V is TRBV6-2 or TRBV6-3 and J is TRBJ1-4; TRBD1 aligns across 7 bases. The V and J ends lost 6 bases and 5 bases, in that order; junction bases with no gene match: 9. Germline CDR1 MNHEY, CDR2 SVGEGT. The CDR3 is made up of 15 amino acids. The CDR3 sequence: CASSRRQGRNEKLFF. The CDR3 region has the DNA TGTGCCAGCAGCCGCAGACAGGGAAGAAATGAAAAACTGTTTTTT.

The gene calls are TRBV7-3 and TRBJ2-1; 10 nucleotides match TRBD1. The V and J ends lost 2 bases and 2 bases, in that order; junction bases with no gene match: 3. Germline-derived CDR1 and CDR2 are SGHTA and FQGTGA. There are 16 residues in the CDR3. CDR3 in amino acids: CASSLLGQGAYNEQFF. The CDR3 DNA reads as TGTGCCAGCAGCTTACTCGGACAGGGGGCCTACAATGAGCAGTTCTTC.

The CDR3 DNA follows: TGTGCCAGCAGCTTAGGATTGACCAGCGGGATGGTAGAGACCCAGTACTTC. Its protein is CASSLGLTSGMVETQYF. The gene calls are TRBV11-2 and TRBJ2-5; TRBD2 aligns across 7 bases. The CDR3 is 17 amino acids. Germline V gene lookup returns CDR1 SGHAT and CDR2 FQNNGV. V was pared by 1 base and J by 4 bases, with 12 bases of the junction left unmatched.

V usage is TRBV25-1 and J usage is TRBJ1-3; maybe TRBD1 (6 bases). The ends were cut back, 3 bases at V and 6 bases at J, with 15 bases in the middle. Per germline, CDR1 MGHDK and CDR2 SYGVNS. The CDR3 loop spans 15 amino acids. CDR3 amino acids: CASSDPGQTTNTIYF. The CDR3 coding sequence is TGTGCCAGCAGTGATCCTGGACAGACCACAAACACCATATATTTT.

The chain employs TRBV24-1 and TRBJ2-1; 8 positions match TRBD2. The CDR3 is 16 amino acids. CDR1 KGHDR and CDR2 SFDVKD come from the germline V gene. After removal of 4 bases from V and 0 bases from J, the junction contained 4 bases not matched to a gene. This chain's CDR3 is CATSETGTSSYNEQFF. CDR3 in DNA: TGTGCCACCAGTGAAACCGGGACTAGCTCCTACAATGAGCAGTTCTTC.

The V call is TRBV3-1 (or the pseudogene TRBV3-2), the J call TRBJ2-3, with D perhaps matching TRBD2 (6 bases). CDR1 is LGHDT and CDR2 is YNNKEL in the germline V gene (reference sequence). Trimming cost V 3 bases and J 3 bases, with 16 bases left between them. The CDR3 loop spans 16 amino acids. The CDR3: CASSQFAGGGTDTQYF. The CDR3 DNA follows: TGTGCCAGCAGCCAGTTCGCTGGAGGAGGGACAGATACGCAGTATTTT.

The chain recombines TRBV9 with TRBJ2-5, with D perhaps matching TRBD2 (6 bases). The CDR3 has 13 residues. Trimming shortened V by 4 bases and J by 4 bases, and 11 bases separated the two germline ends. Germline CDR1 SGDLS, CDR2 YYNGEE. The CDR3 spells CASSPSAGETQYF. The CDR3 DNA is TGTGCCAGCAGCCCTAGCGCGGGAGAGACCCAGTACTTC. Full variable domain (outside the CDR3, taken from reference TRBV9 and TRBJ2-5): DSGVTQTPKHLITATGQRVTLRCSPRSGDLSVYWYQQSLDQGLQFLIQYYNGEERAKGNILERFSAQQFPDLHSELNLSSLELGDSALYFCASSPSAGETQYFGPGTRLLVL.

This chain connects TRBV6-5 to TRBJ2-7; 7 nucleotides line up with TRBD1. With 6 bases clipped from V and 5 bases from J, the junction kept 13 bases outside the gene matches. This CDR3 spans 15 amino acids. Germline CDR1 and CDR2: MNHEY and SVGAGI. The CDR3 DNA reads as TGTGCCAGCAGACAAATCCACAGGGGTACCCACGAGCAGTACTTC. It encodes CASRQIHRGTHEQYF.

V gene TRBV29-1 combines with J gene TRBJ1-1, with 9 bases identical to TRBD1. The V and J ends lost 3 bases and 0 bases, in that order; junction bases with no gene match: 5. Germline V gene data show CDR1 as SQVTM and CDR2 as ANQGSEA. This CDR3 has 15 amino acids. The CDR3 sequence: CSVDRGQGLNTEAFF. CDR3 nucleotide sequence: TGCAGCGTTGATCGGGGACAGGGCCTGAACACTGAAGCTTTCTTT.

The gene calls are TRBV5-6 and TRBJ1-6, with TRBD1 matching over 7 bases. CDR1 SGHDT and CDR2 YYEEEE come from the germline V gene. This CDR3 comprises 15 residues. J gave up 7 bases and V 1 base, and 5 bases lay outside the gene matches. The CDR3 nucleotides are TGTGCCAGCAGCTTGACCGGGACAGCAAATTCACCCCTCCACTTT. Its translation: CASSLTGTANSPLHF.

The CDR3 loop is CASSPGLGQGAYEQYF. In DNA form, the CDR3 reads TGTGCCAGCAGCCCTGGACTAGGACAGGGAGCCTACGAGCAGTACTTC. The chain joins TRBV5-6 to TRBJ2-7; tentatively, D is TRBD1 (8 bases). The CDR3 loop spans 16 amino acids. CDR1 is SGHDT, CDR2 YYEEEE, per germline. V was trimmed by 4 bases and J by 2 bases, leaving 19 bases between them.

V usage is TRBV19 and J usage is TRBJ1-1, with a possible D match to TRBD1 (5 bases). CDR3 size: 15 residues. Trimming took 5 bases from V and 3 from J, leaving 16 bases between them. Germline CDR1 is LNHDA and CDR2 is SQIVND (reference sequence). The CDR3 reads CASSQGFGYYTEAFF. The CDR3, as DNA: TGTGCCAGTAGTCAGGGCTTTGGCTATTACACTGAAGCTTTCTTT.

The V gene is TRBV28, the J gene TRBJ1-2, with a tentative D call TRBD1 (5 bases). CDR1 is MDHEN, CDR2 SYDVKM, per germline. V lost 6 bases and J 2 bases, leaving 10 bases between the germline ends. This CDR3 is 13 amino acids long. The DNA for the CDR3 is TGTGCCAGCAGGAAGACAGCAAACTATGGCTACACCTTC. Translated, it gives CASRKTANYGYTF.

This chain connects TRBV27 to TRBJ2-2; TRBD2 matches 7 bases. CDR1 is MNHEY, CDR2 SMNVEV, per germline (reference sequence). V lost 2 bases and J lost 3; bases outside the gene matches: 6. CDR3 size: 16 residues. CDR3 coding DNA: TGTGCCAGCAGTTTAATCCGCGGGAGTTACACCGGGGAGCTGTTTTTT. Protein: CASSLIRGSYTGELFF.

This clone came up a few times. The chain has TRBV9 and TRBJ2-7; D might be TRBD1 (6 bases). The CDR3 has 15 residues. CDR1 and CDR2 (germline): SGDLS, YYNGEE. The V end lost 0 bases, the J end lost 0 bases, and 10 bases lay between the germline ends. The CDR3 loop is CASSVAGESSYEQYF. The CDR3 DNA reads TGTGCCAGCAGCGTAGCAGGGGAGAGCTCCTACGAGCAGTACTTC. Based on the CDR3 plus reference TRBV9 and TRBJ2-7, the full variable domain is DSGVTQTPKHLITATGQRVTLRCSPRSGDLSVYWYQQSLDQGLQFLIQYYNGEERAKGNILERFSAQQFPDLHSELNLSSLELGDSALYFCASSVAGESSYEQYFGPGTRLTVT.

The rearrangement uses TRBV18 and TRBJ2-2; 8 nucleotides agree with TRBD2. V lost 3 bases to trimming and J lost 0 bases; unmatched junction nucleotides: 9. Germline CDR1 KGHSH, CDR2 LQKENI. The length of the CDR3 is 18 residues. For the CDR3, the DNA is TGTGCCAGCTCACCGATCCCGGCTAGCGGGCCGAACACCGGGGAGCTGTTTTTT. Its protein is CASSPIPASGPNTGELFF.

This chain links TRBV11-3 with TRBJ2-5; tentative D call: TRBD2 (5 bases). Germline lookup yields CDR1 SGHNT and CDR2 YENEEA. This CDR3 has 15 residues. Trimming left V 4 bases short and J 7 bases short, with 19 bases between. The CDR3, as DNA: TGTGCCAGCAGCTCCCGTTGGGAGTCCAAAGGGACCCAGTACTTC. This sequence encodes CASSSRWESKGTQYF.

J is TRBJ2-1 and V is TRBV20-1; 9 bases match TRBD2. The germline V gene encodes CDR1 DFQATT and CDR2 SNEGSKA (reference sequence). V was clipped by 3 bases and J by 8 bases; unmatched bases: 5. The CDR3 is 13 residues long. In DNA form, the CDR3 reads TGCAGTGCTAGTAGCGGGAGCTATGATGAGCAGTTCTTC. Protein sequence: CSASSGSYDEQFF.

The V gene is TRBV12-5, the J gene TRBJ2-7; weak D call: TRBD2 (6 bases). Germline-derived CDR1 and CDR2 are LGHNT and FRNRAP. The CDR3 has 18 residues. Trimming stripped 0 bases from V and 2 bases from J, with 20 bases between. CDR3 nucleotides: TGTGCTAGTGGTTTGGTACAGGATGGTCAGGCGGGGACCTACGAGCAGTACTTC. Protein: CASGLVQDGQAGTYEQYF.